The 21 T cell receptor beta chains below come from one sample, sequenced in a study of human T cells and chemical hapten exposure. As for time point: patch test 3, about 24 weeks after DPC sensitization. Treatment here: therapeutic diphenylcyclopropenone sensitization with weekly scalp DPC. TCRdb re-derived calls from the RACE reads in MiXCR, one entry per CDR3 protein. The sample yields about 84,000 distinct CDR3 sequences, approximately 11% seen once. Sequenced material: whole blood, taken in connection with sensitization to the hapten diphenylcyclopropenone (DPC). These TCRs come from a woman aged 45-65 years with alopecia areata. Some clones in this sample may be carry-over from other donors' samples.

This clonotype was detected only a few times. This chain connects TRBV7-9 to TRBJ1-1, with 7 bases aligning to TRBD1. In germline, CDR1 is SEHNR, CDR2 FQNEAQ (reference sequence). This CDR3 is 15 amino acids long. Trimming cost V 5 bases and J 2 bases; bases outside gene matches: 8. CDR3: CASSPPDRINTEAFF. The CDR3 nucleotides are TGTGCCAGCAGCCCCCCGGACAGGATTAACACTGAAGCTTTCTTT.

The sample holds many counts of this clonotype. A junction boundary mismatches the germline segment, possibly from a read error. The chain combines TRBV29-1 with TRBJ1-1; no clear D. CDR1 SQVTM and CDR2 ANQGSEA come from the germline V gene. CDR3 size: 13 residues. CDR3 nucleotide sequence: TGCAGCGTTCGGTCCTCTTCGAACGCTGAAGCTTTCTTT. This gives the protein CSVRSSSNAEAFF.

In this sample, this clonotype turned up many times. The V and J genes are TRBV11-2 and TRBJ2-1; TRBD1 matches 9 bases. Losses at the gene ends were 5 bases for V and 5 bases for J; bases not matched to a gene: 10. The CDR3 totals 16 residues. The germline CDR1 and CDR2 sequences are SGHAT and FQNNGV. DNA of the CDR3: TGTGCCAGCAGCCGCACGGGACAGGGATCGGACAATGAGCAGTTCTTC. Translated: CASSRTGQGSDNEQFF.

V and J are TRBV24-1 and TRBJ2-7; possibly TRBD1 or TRBD2 for D (5 bases each). With 3 bases removed from V and 7 bases from J, the gap between germline ends came to 12 bases. The CDR3 contains 13 residues. Germline CDR1 and CDR2: KGHDR and SFDVKD. This CDR3 is CATSDPGPGEQYF. The CDR3 bases are TGTGCCACCAGTGATCCAGGGCCGGGAGAGCAGTACTTC.

The table lists this clonotype with many counts. The CDR3 DNA reads as TGTGCCAGCACTCTTAGCGGGAGCGGAAGCTCCTACAATGAGCAGTTCTTC. This sequence encodes CASTLSGSGSSYNEQFF. The chain combines TRBV12-3 or TRBV12-4 with TRBJ2-1; TRBD2 matches at 9 bases. There are 17 residues in the CDR3. V dropped 7 bases and J dropped 0; count of bases not matched to a gene: 10.

This clonotype has more than one count but fewer than ten. The V gene is TRBV29-1, the J gene TRBJ2-5; D tentatively fits TRBD1 or TRBD2 (6 bases each). CDR1 and CDR2 (germline): SQVTM, ANQGSEA. The CDR3 contains 14 residues. This chain's CDR3 is CAVGASGGAETQYF. DNA of the CDR3: TGCGCCGTGGGGGCCAGCGGAGGGGCAGAGACCCAGTACTTC.

Notes on this clonotype: The junction shows a germline mismatch at one end, possibly a read error. The rearrangement uses TRBV29-1 and TRBJ2-7; perhaps TRBD2 as D (6 bases). Germline CDR1 is SQVTM and CDR2 is ANQGSEA. The CDR3 length is 13 residues. CDR3 in amino acids: CSVVTGSRYEQYF. CDR3 sequence (DNA): TGCAGCGTTGTAACCGGGAGTAGGTACGAGCAGTACTTT.

There are many counts of this clonotype. The rearrangement uses TRBV18 and TRBJ2-7; 9 bases align to TRBD2. CDR1 KGHSH and CDR2 LQKENI come from the germline V gene. V trimming: 5 bases; J trimming: 1 base; junction bases outside the gene matches: 6. The CDR3 covers 15 residues. This CDR3 reads CASSTWTSASYEQYF. CDR3 DNA sequence: TGTGCCAGCTCAACTTGGACTAGCGCGTCCTACGAGCAGTACTTC. The complete variable domain, with remaining parts taken from reference TRBV18 and TRBJ2-7, reads NAGVMQNPRHLVRRRGQEARLRCSPMKGHSHVYWYRQLPEEGLKFMVYLQKENIIDESGMPKERFSAEFPKEGPSILRIQQVVRGDSAAYFCASSTWTSASYEQYFGPGTRLTVT.

This chain joins TRBV28 and TRBJ2-7; TRBD1 aligns across 10 bases. Trimming cost V 5 bases and J 11 bases; bases outside gene matches: 21. The CDR3 has 17 residues. Germline V lookup: CDR1 MDHEN, CDR2 SYDVKM. The CDR3 sequence: CASSPPVAGTGESREYF. CDR3 bases: TGTGCCAGCAGTCCCCCTGTGGCCGGGACAGGGGAATCTCGAGAGTACTTC.

This chain joins TRBV6-5 and TRBJ1-1; weak D call: TRBD1 (6 bases). Between the trimmed V and J ends, which lost 2 bases and 1 base, there was a span of 8 bases. This CDR3 region has 14 residues. Germline V gene sequence: CDR1 MNHEY, CDR2 SVGAGI. The CDR3 sequence is CASSYADRNTEAFF. CDR3 in DNA: TGTGCCAGCAGTTACGCGGACAGGAACACTGAAGCTTTCTTT.

This clonotype came up many times. The V call is TRBV5-4, the J call TRBJ1-2; TRBD1 is a possible D gene (5 bases). Germline CDR1 is SGHNT and CDR2 is YYREEE (reference sequence). Between the trimmed V and J ends, which lost 4 bases and 6 bases, there was a span of 19 bases. The CDR3 has 15 residues. The CDR3 spells CASSAPFFGGDGYTF. CDR3 in DNA: TGTGCCAGCAGCGCCCCCTTCTTCGGGGGTGATGGCTACACCTTC.

J is TRBJ2-2 and V is TRBV6-6; no clear D gene. Germline V gene sequence: CDR1 MNHNY, CDR2 SVGAGI (reference sequence). V lost 8 bases and J lost 2, with 9 bases in between. This CDR3 spans 13 amino acids. CDR3 bases: TGTGCCAGCGGCAAGGTCAACACCGGGGAGCTGTTTTTT. This translates into CASGKVNTGELFF.

This clonotype appeared many times. The chain employs TRBV5-4 and TRBJ1-5; maybe TRBD1 (6 bases). Trimming removed 3 bases from V and 6 bases from J, with 10 bases in between. Germline CDR1 and CDR2: SGHNT and YYREEE (reference sequence). The CDR3 consists of 13 residues. For the CDR3, the DNA is TGTGCCAGCAGCTCGGACAGTCGTCAGCCCCAGCATTTT. Translating gives CASSSDSRQPQHF. Supplemented by reference TRBV5-4 and TRBJ1-5, the full variable domain reads ETGVTQSPTHLIKTRGQQVTLRCSSQSGHNTVSWYQQALGQGPQFIFQYYREEENGRGNFPPRFSGLQFPNYSSELNVNALELDDSALYLCASSSDSRQPQHFGDGTRLSIL.

The chain employs TRBV3-1 and TRBJ2-3; 7 positions agree with TRBD1. Germline loops: CDR1 LGHDT, CDR2 YNNKEL (reference sequence). This CDR3 contains 15 residues. V shed 5 bases and J 2 bases; nucleotides not matched to a gene: 7. The CDR3 nucleotides read TGTGCCAGCAGCGATACGACAGGGTCCACAGATACGCAGTATTTT. This encodes CASSDTTGSTDTQYF.

A few counts support this clonotype. The chain has TRBV15 and TRBJ2-3, with 8 bases lining up with TRBD1. Germline lookup yields CDR1 LNHNV and CDR2 YYDKDF (reference sequence). The CDR3 is 14 amino acids. V gave up 6 bases and J gave up 5 bases; unmatched junction bases: 7. CDR3 sequence: CATRSTGAVDTQYF. The CDR3 DNA follows: TGTGCCACCAGATCGACAGGGGCAGTAGATACGCAGTATTTT.

With respect to this clonotype: This may be a read error: a much more frequent sequence differs by one nucleotide. The chain links TRBV11-2 to TRBJ2-2; 9 bases line up with TRBD1. Germline-derived CDR1 and CDR2 are SGHAT and FQNNGV. J lost 0 bases, V lost 6 bases, and 2 bases had no gene match. The CDR3 contains 15 residues. The DNA for the CDR3 is TGTGCCAGCAGAAGGACAGGGGCGAACACCGGGGAGCTGTTTTTT. This gives the protein CASRRTGANTGELFF. Full variable domain (rest looked up from reference TRBV11-2 and TRBJ2-2): EAGVAQSPRYKIIEKRQSVAFWCNPISGHATLYWYQQILGQGPKLLIQFQNNGVVDDSQLPKDRFSAERLKGVDSTLKIQPAKLEDSAVYLCASRRTGANTGELFFGEGSRLTVL.

The genes are TRBV7-9 and TRBJ1-1; D remains unclear. Trimming stripped 4 bases from V and 3 bases from J, with 15 bases between. Germline V gene data show CDR1 as SEHNR and CDR2 as FQNEAQ (reference sequence). The CDR3 has 15 residues. CDR3 coding DNA: TGTGCCAGCAGCTACGCGAGGGCTAGGGACACTGAAGCTTTCTTT. This translates into CASSYARARDTEAFF. Complete variable domain (other parts from reference TRBV7-9 and TRBJ1-1): DTGVSQNPRHKITKRGQNVTFRCDPISEHNRLYWYRQTLGQGPEFLTYFQNEAQLEKSRLLSDRFSAERPKGSFSTLEIQRTEQGDSAMYLCASSYARARDTEAFFGQGTRLTVV.

This clonotype occurred many times. The V call is TRBV11-2, the J call TRBJ2-3; D is perhaps TRBD2 (5 bases). In germline, CDR1 is SGHAT, CDR2 FQNNGV. The ends were cut back, 0 bases at V and 1 base at J, with 8 bases in the middle. This CDR3 is 15 amino acids long. The CDR3 nucleotides read TGTGCCAGCAGCTTAGATCTGCGGGGCACAGATACGCAGTATTTT. Amino acids: CASSLDLRGTDTQYF.

Only a few counts were recorded for this clonotype. J is TRBJ2-1 and V is TRBV4-2; perhaps TRBD2 as D (7 bases). This CDR3 has 17 residues. V dropped 5 bases and J dropped 2 bases, with 19 bases sitting between them. Germline V gene lookup returns CDR1 LGHNA and CDR2 YNFKEQ. The CDR3 spells CASSSGAGRKTYNEQFF. In DNA, the CDR3 is TGTGCCAGCAGCTCGGGGGCCGGGAGGAAGACCTACAATGAGCAGTTCTTC.

The chain has TRBV6-2 or TRBV6-3 and TRBJ2-7; 9 positions agree with TRBD2. Germline values: CDR1 MNHEY, CDR2 SVGEGT. This CDR3 is 15 amino acids long. After removal of 0 bases from V and 0 bases from J, the junction contained 0 bases not matched to a gene. Here the CDR3 reads CASSYSTSGSYEQYF. The CDR3 DNA sequence: TGTGCCAGCAGTTACTCGACTAGCGGCTCCTACGAGCAGTACTTC.

This clonotype turned up a few times. The chain joins TRBV7-9 to TRBJ1-1; weak D call: TRBD1 (6 bases). Germline V gene lookup returns CDR1 SEHNR and CDR2 FQNEAQ (reference sequence). This CDR3 contains 13 residues. V lost 0 bases and J 6 bases, leaving 8 bases between the germline ends. In DNA, the CDR3 is TGTGCCAGCAGCTTAGCGGGGGGCCCTGAAGCTTTCTTT. It is translated as CASSLAGGPEAFF.